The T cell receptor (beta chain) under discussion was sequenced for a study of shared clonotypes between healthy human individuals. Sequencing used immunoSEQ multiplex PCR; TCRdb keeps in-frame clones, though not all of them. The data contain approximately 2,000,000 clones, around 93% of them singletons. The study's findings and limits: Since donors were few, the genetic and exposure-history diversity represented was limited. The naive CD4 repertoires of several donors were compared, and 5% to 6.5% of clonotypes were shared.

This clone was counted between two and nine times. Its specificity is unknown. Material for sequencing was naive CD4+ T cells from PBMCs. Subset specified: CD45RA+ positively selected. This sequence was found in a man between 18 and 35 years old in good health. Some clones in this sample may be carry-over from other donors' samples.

DNA for the CDR3: TGTGCCAGTAGTCCTGTGGGAGGGCTCTATGGCTACACCTTC. Translation: CASSPVGGLYGYTF. The V and J genes are TRBV19 and TRBJ1-2; D call uncertain. The V and J ends lost 5 bases and 4 bases respectively, with 14 bases between them. Germline loops: CDR1 LNHDA, CDR2 SQIVND (reference sequence). There are 14 residues in the CDR3.